Listed below are T cell receptor beta chains from one sample, sequenced in a study of T cells after yellow fever vaccination. TCRdb itself ran the 5' RACE reads through MiXCR, one entry per CDR3 protein. The sample shows 250,000 to 350,000 distinct CDR3 sequences, around 7.3% of them seen only once. Sequencing used PBMCs, obtained about 49 days after the first yellow fever vaccination. These receptor sequences come from a man aged 18 to 35 who received the YFV17D yellow fever vaccine. The CDR3 runs from the conserved cysteine through the conserved F or W. Each record gives: D gene, J gene, clone size, V gene, CDR3 protein, CDR3 DNA. The D gene is left open where the match is weak. Some rows have no size entry. The others give once, few or many, or a class for an expanded clone.

d_gene: TRBD1
j_gene: TRBJ2-1
abundance: few
v_gene: TRBV5-4
CDR3aa: CASTTGGLRNEQFF
CDR3nt: TGTGCCAGCACAACAGGGGGCCTGAGGAATGAGCAGTTCTTC

d_gene: -
j_gene: TRBJ2-3
abundance: -
v_gene: TRBV7-2
CDR3aa: CASSFNFPDTQYF
CDR3nt: TGTGCCAGCAGCTTCAACTTCCCAGATACGCAGTATTTT

d_gene: -
j_gene: TRBJ2-3
abundance: -
v_gene: TRBV10-1
CDR3aa: CASSGLDTDTQYF
CDR3nt: TGCGCCAGCAGTGGACTAGACACAGATACGCAGTATTTT

d_gene: TRBD1
j_gene: TRBJ1-1
abundance: -
v_gene: TRBV5-1
CDR3aa: CASSSRGLCWRENTEAFF
CDR3nt: TGTGCCAGCAGCTCCAGGGGGCTCTGTTGGAGAGAAAACACTGAAGCTTTCTTT

d_gene: -
j_gene: TRBJ2-2
abundance: few
v_gene: TRBV11-2
CDR3aa: CAIGGGTGELFF
CDR3nt: TGTGCCATCGGGGGAGGAACCGGGGAGCTGTTTTTT

d_gene: TRBD1
j_gene: TRBJ1-6
abundance: few
v_gene: TRBV5-1
CDR3aa: CASSLAPPGQGDLHF
CDR3nt: TGCGCCAGCAGCTTGGCTCCCCCGGGACAGGGGGACCTCCACTTT

d_gene: -
j_gene: TRBJ1-6
abundance: many
v_gene: TRBV4-2
CDR3aa: CASRQGPDNSPLHF
CDR3nt: TGTGCCAGCAGACAGGGTCCCGATAATTCACCCCTCCACTTT

d_gene: -
j_gene: TRBJ1-6
abundance: many
v_gene: TRBV7-2
CDR3aa: CAVGAQYSPLHF
CDR3nt: TGTGCCGTAGGGGCACAGTATTCACCCCTCCACTTT

d_gene: TRBD1
j_gene: TRBJ1-2
abundance: many
v_gene: TRBV4-2
CDR3aa: CASSQVGTGDNYGYTF
CDR3nt: TGTGCCAGCAGCCAGGTCGGGACAGGCGATAACTATGGCTACACCTTC

d_gene: TRBD2
j_gene: TRBJ2-1
abundance: few
v_gene: TRBV19
CDR3aa: CATQSSGGVWNEQFF
CDR3nt: TGTGCCACCCAAAGCAGCGGGGGGGTGTGGAATGAGCAGTTCTTC

d_gene: -
j_gene: TRBJ1-1
abundance: -
v_gene: TRBV20-1
CDR3aa: CSARVAGGLQIESTEAFF
CDR3nt: TGCAGTGCTAGAGTGGCCGGGGGACTTCAAATAGAAAGCACTGAAGCTTTCTTT

d_gene: -
j_gene: TRBJ2-7
abundance: many
v_gene: TRBV6-1
CDR3aa: CASKKGLSSYEQYF
CDR3nt: TGTGCCAGCAAAAAGGGTTTAAGCTCCTACGAGCAGTACTTC

d_gene: -
j_gene: TRBJ1-1
abundance: -
v_gene: TRBV5-1
CDR3aa: CASSLAITGWNTEAFF
CDR3nt: TGCGCCAGCAGCTTGGCCATAACGGGGTGGAACACTGAAGCTTTCTTT

d_gene: -
j_gene: TRBJ2-2
abundance: few
v_gene: TRBV4-2
CDR3aa: CASSQWQYTGELFF
CDR3nt: TGTGCCAGCAGCCAATGGCAATACACCGGGGAGCTGTTTTTT

d_gene: TRBD1
j_gene: TRBJ2-6
abundance: few
v_gene: TRBV5-6
CDR3aa: CASSFQGAPNVLTF
CDR3nt: TGTGCCAGCAGCTTTCAGGGGGCACCCAACGTCCTGACTTTC

d_gene: -
j_gene: TRBJ2-5
abundance: medium-sized
v_gene: TRBV5-1
CDR3aa: CASSLEGQETQYF
CDR3nt: TGTGCCAGCAGCTTAGAGGGCCAAGAGACCCAGTACTTC

d_gene: -
j_gene: TRBJ2-1
abundance: few
v_gene: TRBV24-1
CDR3aa: CATSQANEQFF
CDR3nt: TGTGCCACCAGTCAGGCCAATGAGCAGTTCTTC

d_gene: -
j_gene: TRBJ2-5
abundance: many
v_gene: TRBV20-1
CDR3aa: CSARAVYSTTKGTQYF
CDR3nt: TGCAGTGCTAGGGCAGTCTACTCGACCACAAAGGGGACCCAGTACTTC

d_gene: -
j_gene: TRBJ2-5
abundance: many
v_gene: TRBV11-2
CDR3aa: CASSPGPSQYF
CDR3nt: TGTGCCAGCAGCCCAGGGCCTTCCCAGTACTTC

d_gene: -
j_gene: TRBJ2-1
abundance: few
v_gene: TRBV6-2/TRBV6-3
CDR3aa: CASSYLYTGPRGDEQFF
CDR3nt: TGTGCCAGCAGTTACCTCTATACAGGGCCGAGGGGGGATGAGCAGTTCTTC

d_gene: -
j_gene: TRBJ1-2
abundance: many
v_gene: TRBV29-1
CDR3aa: CSVDSDLDSGGAGYTF
CDR3nt: TGCAGCGTTGATTCCGACCTGGACAGTGGGGGAGCCGGCTACACCTTC

d_gene: -
j_gene: TRBJ1-5
abundance: few
v_gene: TRBV6-5
CDR3aa: CASSYARSQPQHF
CDR3nt: TGTGCCAGCAGTTACGCCAGGAGTCAGCCCCAGCATTTT

d_gene: -
j_gene: TRBJ2-2
abundance: few
v_gene: TRBV7-9
CDR3aa: CASSLVGVNTGELFF
CDR3nt: TGTGCCAGCAGCTTAGTCGGGGTGAACACCGGGGAGCTGTTTTTT

d_gene: -
j_gene: TRBJ2-7
abundance: many
v_gene: TRBV5-1
CDR3aa: CASSLWGSQTYEQYF
CDR3nt: TGCGCCAGCAGCCTCTGGGGGAGCCAGACCTACGAGCAGTACTTC

d_gene: -
j_gene: TRBJ2-1
abundance: few
v_gene: TRBV5-1
CDR3aa: CASSFRRGSYIQSSYNEQFF
CDR3nt: TGCGCCAGCAGCTTTCGGCGGGGCTCTTACATACAGAGCTCCTACAATGAGCAGTTCTTC

d_gene: TRBD2
j_gene: TRBJ2-1
abundance: few
v_gene: TRBV15
CDR3aa: CATNRGGRDEQFF
CDR3nt: TGTGCCACCAACCGGGGGGGTAGGGATGAGCAGTTCTTC

d_gene: -
j_gene: TRBJ1-4
abundance: -
v_gene: TRBV5-1
CDR3aa: CASRRDANEKLFF
CDR3nt: TGCGCCAGCAGAAGGGACGCTAATGAAAAACTGTTTTTT

d_gene: TRBD2
j_gene: TRBJ2-7
abundance: few
v_gene: TRBV5-4
CDR3aa: CASSSLAGNYEQYF
CDR3nt: TGTGCCAGCAGCTCACTAGCGGGGAACTACGAGCAGTACTTC

d_gene: TRBD2
j_gene: TRBJ2-2
abundance: -
v_gene: TRBV7-6
CDR3aa: CASSPAGLAGTGELFF
CDR3nt: TGTGCCAGCAGCCCCGCGGGGCTAGCGGGGACCGGGGAGCTGTTTTTT

d_gene: TRBD1
j_gene: TRBJ2-2
abundance: -
v_gene: TRBV19
CDR3aa: CASSIGQVNTGELFF
CDR3nt: TGTGCCAGTAGTATCGGACAGGTGAACACCGGGGAGCTGTTTTTT

d_gene: TRBD2
j_gene: TRBJ2-3
abundance: few
v_gene: TRBV5-1
CDR3aa: CASSLRGGTTRTDTQYF
CDR3nt: TGCGCCAGCAGCCTCCGGGGGGGGACCACTCGCACAGATACGCAGTATTTT

d_gene: TRBD2
j_gene: TRBJ2-1
abundance: -
v_gene: TRBV20-1
CDR3aa: CSASASGPNNEQFF
CDR3nt: TGCAGTGCTAGTGCTAGCGGACCCAACAATGAGCAGTTCTTC

d_gene: -
j_gene: TRBJ2-7
abundance: -
v_gene: TRBV5-6
CDR3aa: CASSSLGRQRDEQYF
CDR3nt: TGTGCCAGCAGCTCGCTTGGACGGCAACGGGACGAGCAGTACTTC

d_gene: -
j_gene: TRBJ2-2
abundance: -
v_gene: TRBV5-1
CDR3aa: CASSLRPDTGELFF
CDR3nt: TGCGCCAGCAGCTTGCGACCGGACACCGGGGAGCTGTTTTTT

d_gene: -
j_gene: TRBJ2-2
abundance: -
v_gene: TRBV5-4
CDR3aa: CASSEGPLDTGELFF
CDR3nt: TGTGCCAGCAGTGAGGGGCCCTTAGACACCGGGGAGCTGTTTTTT

d_gene: -
j_gene: TRBJ1-3
abundance: many
v_gene: TRBV5-1
CDR3aa: CASSLLMGTGNTIYF
CDR3nt: TGCGCCAGCAGCTTGCTGATGGGGACTGGAAACACCATATATTTT

d_gene: -
j_gene: TRBJ2-2
abundance: many
v_gene: TRBV7-2
CDR3aa: CASSPGREFGELFF
CDR3nt: TGTGCCAGCAGCCCAGGCAGGGAATTCGGGGAGCTGTTTTTT